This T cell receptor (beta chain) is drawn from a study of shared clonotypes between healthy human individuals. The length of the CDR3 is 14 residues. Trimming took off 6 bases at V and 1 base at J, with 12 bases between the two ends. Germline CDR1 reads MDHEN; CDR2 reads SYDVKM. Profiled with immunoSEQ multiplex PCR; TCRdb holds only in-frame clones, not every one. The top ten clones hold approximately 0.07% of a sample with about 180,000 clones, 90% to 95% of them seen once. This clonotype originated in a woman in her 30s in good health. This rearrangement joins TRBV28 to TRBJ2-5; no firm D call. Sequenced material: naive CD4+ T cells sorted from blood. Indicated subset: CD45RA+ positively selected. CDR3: CASRPPFGQETQYF. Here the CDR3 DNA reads TGTGCCAGCAGACCTCCTTTTGGCCAAGAGACCCAGTACTTC.